The rows below give T cell receptor beta chains drawn from one sample of a study of blood T cell repertoires in COVID-19. Measured with immunoSEQ multiplex PCR; TCRdb has only the in-frame clones, and not every one. The sample lists more than 250,000 clones; around nine tenths were seen once. The sequencing input was peripheral blood. The receptors originated from a man between 50 and 59 years old with active or convalescent COVID-19. Each CDR3 is given with its conserved first and last residue.

TRBJ1-6 TRBV7-3 CASSLNEGTSLHF
TRBJ2-3 TRBV4-2 CASSQDPGLAGSTDTQYF
TRBJ1-5 TRBV6-5 CASEQDRYSNQPQHF
TRBJ1-5 TRBV7-2 CASSPSSPRDNQPQHF
TRBJ1-2 TRBV30 CAWTHRDYNYGYTF
TRBJ1-5 TRBV2 CASRNRGNQPQHF
TRBJ2-3 TRBV3-1/TRBV3-2 CASSPRGSGSSTDTQYF
TRBJ2-3 TRBV5-1 CASSLAGDSTQYF
TRBJ2-5 TRBV2 CASSGTGGETQYF
TRBJ1-1 TRBV19 CASSLNRGLGVNTEAFF
TRBJ2-7 TRBV7-9 CASSLGQPYEQYF
TRBJ1-1 TRBV30 CAWSSARGVNTEAFF
TRBJ1-4 TRBV19 CASSSRGMGEKLFF
TRBJ2-1 TRBV5-1 CASSLPLGRGAHEQFF
TRBJ1-4 TRBV7-9 CASSSPGVDSLATNEKLFF
TRBJ2-5 TRBV28 CATVRGGLQETQYF
TRBJ1-2 TRBV7-3 CASSPGQGLSYGYTF
TRBJ2-3 TRBV7-2 CASSLFQGWGTQYF